Following are 19 T cell receptor beta chains from one sample sequenced in a study of shared clonotypes between healthy human individuals (dated by TCRdb to about 2020). The protocol used for the library was the immunoSEQ multiplex PCR assay. TCRdb holds this immuneACCESS table with in-frame rearrangements only. Some clones are missing; in checked studies, unresolved V genes explain under half, and the rest has no known cause. The sample table contains some 470,000 clones; only one count was recorded for about three quarters of them. The ten largest clones represent roughly 13% of the sample. Material for sequencing was PBMCs. The receptors here all came from a woman aged 40 to 50 in good health. Some clones in this sample may be carry-over from other donors' samples.

The chain combines TRBV5-4 with TRBJ2-2, with 12 bases lining up with TRBD1. The V gene's germline CDR1 is SGHNT and CDR2 YYREEE (reference sequence). The junction had 3 bases not matched to a gene; V was cut back by 2 bases and J by 4 bases. The CDR3 has 16 amino acids. The CDR3 is CASSFRDRGPTGELFF. In DNA form, the CDR3 reads TGTGCCAGCAGCTTCCGGGACAGGGGGCCCACCGGGGAGCTGTTTTTT.

This sequence joins TRBV28 and TRBJ1-1; 8 nucleotides line up with TRBD1. The CDR3 is 13 amino acids. Germline trimming cut 6 bases from V and 7 bases from J; bases unmatched to any gene: 7. CDR1 and CDR2 (germline): MDHEN, SYDVKM. CDR3 sequence reads: CASRPGQGGEAFF. In DNA form, the CDR3 reads TGTGCCAGCAGACCCGGACAGGGCGGTGAAGCTTTCTTT.

This chain joins TRBV7-2 and TRBJ2-3; 10 positions agree with TRBD1. This CDR3 comprises 15 residues. Germline V gene data show CDR1 as SGHTA and CDR2 as FQGNSA. Trimming at V came to 3 bases and at J to 5 bases, leaving 5 bases not matched to a gene. The CDR3 is CASSFWDRGGDTQYF. For the CDR3, the DNA is TGTGCCAGCAGCTTCTGGGACAGGGGTGGAGATACGCAGTATTTT. Full variable domain (remainder filled in from reference TRBV7-2 and TRBJ2-3): GAGVSQSPSNKVTEKGKDVELRCDPISGHTALYWYRQSLGQGLEFLIYFQGNSAPDKSGLPSDRFSAERTGGSVSTLTIQRTQQEDSAVYLCASSFWDRGGDTQYFGPGTRLTVL.

CDR3 region: CASSLLGAQDTQYF. The CDR3 nucleotides are TGTGCCAGCAGCTTACTCGGTGCGCAGGATACGCAGTATTTT. The J gene is TRBJ2-3, the V gene TRBV7-2; D ambiguous. CDR1 and CDR2 (germline): SGHTA, FQGNSA. The germline V and J ends were trimmed by 2 bases and 6 bases, with 12 bases remaining between them. The CDR3 has 14 residues.

A few counts support this clone. The chain's CDR3 is CASSPPTYTGELFF. CDR3 coding DNA: TGTGCCAGCAGTCCCCCTACGTACACCGGGGAGCTGTTTTTT. The J gene is TRBJ2-2, the V gene TRBV28; D unclear. This CDR3 has 14 amino acids. Trimming removed 5 bases from V and 3 bases from J, with 10 bases in between. Germline V lookup: CDR1 MDHEN, CDR2 SYDVKM.

The sample holds one count of this clone. The chain carries TRBV5-4 and TRBJ2-1; no clear D gene. The germline V gene encodes CDR1 SGHNT and CDR2 YYREEE (reference sequence). V shed 1 base and J shed 1 base, with 12 bases lying between them. CDR3 size: 16 residues. CDR3: CASSLLGSVSYNEQFF. CDR3 bases: TGTGCCAGCAGCTTGTTAGGCAGCGTATCCTACAATGAGCAGTTCTTC.

The V gene is TRBV18, the J gene TRBJ2-5, with D possibly matching TRBD2 (6 bases). The J call is in doubt because the DNA end fits TRBJ2-7 better. The CDR3 extends over 14 amino acids. Germline assignment: CDR1 KGHSH and CDR2 LQKENI. CDR3 sequence reads: CASSRDSSVYEQYF. CDR3 in DNA: TGTGCCAGCTCACGGGACTCCTCAGTCTACGAGCAGTACTTC.

The chain has TRBV27 and TRBJ2-1, with 7 bases fitting TRBD2. The CDR3 sequence is 15 residues long. Germline-derived CDR1 and CDR2 are MNHEY and SMNVEV (reference sequence). Trimming removed 5 bases from V and 8 bases from J; junction bases left unmatched: 12. CDR3 DNA: TGTGCCAGCAGTACGACTAGCCAGAAGCGGGATGAGCAGTTCTTC. Its translation is CASSTTSQKRDEQFF.

The chain combines TRBV2 with TRBJ1-4, with 7 bases aligning to TRBD1. CDR3 length: 13 residues. Germline values: CDR1 SNHLY, CDR2 FYNNEI. The trim removed 8 bases at V and 4 bases at J, leaving 4 bases unmatched. CDR3 in DNA: TGTGCCAGCCGACAGGGATTTAATGAAAAACTGTTTTTT. It codes for CASRQGFNEKLFF.

V is TRBV6-5 and J is TRBJ1-3; 7 bases agree with TRBD1. Germline values: CDR1 MNHEY, CDR2 SVGAGI. The CDR3 runs to 14 residues. Unmatched junction bases numbered 6, after V lost 10 bases and J lost 0 bases. This CDR3 is CATGGQSSGNTIYF. The CDR3, as DNA: TGTGCCACGGGGGGACAGAGCTCTGGAAACACCATATATTTT.

The J gene is TRBJ2-3, the V gene TRBV7-2, with 13 bases identical to TRBD2. The CDR3 is 15 residues long. From germline, CDR1 is SGHTA and CDR2 FQGNSA. Trimming took 4 bases from V and 3 from J; bases not matched to a gene: 1. The CDR3 DNA reads as TGTGCCAGCAGCTGGGGACTAGCGGGGACAGATACGCAGTATTTT. Translated, it gives CASSWGLAGTDTQYF.

The chain uses TRBV5-6 and TRBJ1-1, with TRBD1 matching over 8 bases. Trimming cost V 4 bases and J 0 bases; bases outside gene matches: 8. Germline V gives CDR1 SGHDT, CDR2 YYEEEE. This CDR3 region has 16 residues. In DNA, the CDR3 is TGTGCCAGCAGCCCCGACAGGGGCCTTTTGAACACTGAAGCTTTCTTT. This sequence encodes CASSPDRGLLNTEAFF.

The rearrangement uses TRBV28 and TRBJ2-5, with 10 bases fitting TRBD2. From germline, CDR1 is MDHEN and CDR2 SYDVKM. The CDR3 sequence is 14 residues long. The trim removed 3 bases at V and 3 bases at J, leaving 1 base unmatched. The CDR3 DNA sequence: TGTGCCAGCAGTTTTGGACTAGCGGAAGAGACCCAGTACTTC. Amino acids: CASSFGLAEETQYF.

This clone has only a few counts. The rearrangement links TRBV4-3 to TRBJ1-2; weak D call: TRBD1 (5 bases). Germline V lookup: CDR1 LGHNA, CDR2 YSLEER. This CDR3 is built from 14 residues. V gave up 0 bases and J gave up 4 bases, with 9 bases separating them. The CDR3 DNA follows: TGCGCCAGCAGCCAAGACAGGGTGGGCTATGGCTACACCTTC. This encodes CASSQDRVGYGYTF.

The V and J genes are TRBV28 and TRBJ2-7; 7 positions match TRBD1. V lost 7 bases, J lost 0 bases, and 6 bases stayed unmatched. This CDR3 region has 14 residues. Germline lookup yields CDR1 MDHEN and CDR2 SYDVKM. CDR3 region: CASTGTDNSYEQYF. The CDR3 DNA follows: TGTGCCAGCACTGGGACAGATAACTCCTACGAGCAGTACTTC.

This clone was seen just once. The chain joins TRBV7-8 to TRBJ2-3, with 11 bases matching TRBD2. The junction had 6 bases not matched to a gene; V was cut back by 4 bases and J by 0 bases. The CDR3 totals 17 residues. Per germline, CDR1 SGHVS and CDR2 FQNEAQ. The CDR3 region is CASSWGTSGFSTDTQYF. In DNA, the CDR3 is TGTGCCAGCAGCTGGGGGACTAGCGGCTTTAGCACAGATACGCAGTATTTT.

The chain uses TRBV30 and TRBJ1-4, with 8 bases fitting TRBD1. The CDR3 runs to 14 residues. Germline CDR1 GTSNPN, CDR2 SVGIG (reference sequence). V lost 4 bases to trimming and J lost 3 bases; unmatched junction nucleotides: 4. The CDR3 DNA follows: TGTGCCTGGAACAGGGGGTTTGCTAATGAAAAACTGTTTTTT. As protein: CAWNRGFANEKLFF.

The J gene is TRBJ2-5, the V gene TRBV11-2, with 7 bases that match TRBD2. The V gene end was trimmed by 1 base and the J gene end by 2 bases; junction bases not matched to a gene: 4. The V gene's germline CDR1 is SGHAT and CDR2 FQNNGV. This CDR3 spans 15 amino acids. CDR3 protein: CASSLGGLSQETQYF. The CDR3 nucleotides are TGTGCCAGCAGCTTAGGGGGACTATCGCAAGAGACCCAGTACTTC.

With respect to this clone: This sample also contains other DNA sequences that code for the same CDR3. Written as DNA, the CDR3 is TGTGCCAGCAGCTTAACAGGGGCCTACGAGCAGTACTTC. Its protein is CASSLTGAYEQYF. The rearrangement links TRBV7-2 to TRBJ2-7; 7 bases align to TRBD1. CDR1 SGHTA and CDR2 FQGNSA come from the germline V gene. After removal of 2 bases from V and 2 bases from J, the junction contained 0 bases not matched to a gene. This CDR3 spans 13 amino acids.